The 27 T cell receptor beta chains reported below all come from one sample, sequenced in a study of blood T cell repertoires in COVID-19 (dated by TCRdb to 2018 to 2021). The method behind the library was the immunoSEQ multiplex PCR assay. The table comes from immuneACCESS by way of TCRdb, which keeps in-frame sequences with V and J called. Part of the clones is missing from these tables; in studies checked, under half for an unresolved V gene and the rest for unknown reasons. This sample comprises roughly 40,000 clones, about 86% of them detected only once. The leading ten clones occupy approximately 60% of the sample. Sequenced sample: peripheral blood. All receptors come from a man aged 70-80 years with acute or convalescent COVID-19.

V usage is TRBV5-4 and J usage is TRBJ1-1, with 9 bases lining up with TRBD1. This CDR3 comprises 15 residues. J was trimmed by 4 bases and V by 4 bases; bases with no gene match: 8. Germline-derived CDR1 and CDR2 are SGHNT and YYREEE (reference sequence). CDR3 nucleotides: TGTGCCAGCAGCCCGTCGACAGGGGGGAGCACTGAAGCTTTCTTT. Translated: CASSPSTGGSTEAFF.

The J gene is TRBJ2-5, the V gene TRBV5-6, with 7 nucleotides matching TRBD1. This CDR3 contains 17 residues. The trim removed 2 bases at V and 5 bases at J, leaving 15 bases unmatched. Germline V lookup: CDR1 SGHDT, CDR2 YYEEEE. CDR3 in amino acids: CASSFLPTTGMGETQYF. CDR3 coding DNA: TGTGCCAGCAGCTTCTTACCTACGACAGGGATGGGGGAGACCCAGTACTTC.

This clone has a single count. The chain uses TRBV4-3 and TRBJ2-7; a possible D gene is TRBD2 (6 bases). Germline-derived CDR1 and CDR2 are LGHNA and YSLEER. CDR3 length equals 15 residues. V gave up 0 bases and J gave up 4 bases, with 13 bases separating them. As DNA, the CDR3 is TGCGCCAGCAGCCAAGATGGTCGTGGGGGGTACGAGCAGTACTTC. This gives the protein CASSQDGRGGYEQYF.

The chain combines TRBV24-1 with TRBJ2-3; no firm D call. Germline assignment: CDR1 KGHDR and CDR2 SFDVKD. The CDR3 spans 15 residues. V lost 0 bases and J 1 base, leaving 7 bases between the germline ends. The CDR3 bases are TGTGCCACCAGTGATTTGAGCACAGGCACAGATACGCAGTATTTT. Translation gives CATSDLSTGTDTQYF.

The chain is built from TRBV6-2 or TRBV6-3 and TRBJ2-7, with TRBD1 matching 10 bases. V gave up 2 bases and J gave up 5 bases; unmatched junction bases: 6. The germline gives CDR1 MNHEY, CDR2 SVGEGT. The CDR3 spans 15 residues. The CDR3 nucleotides read TGTGCCAGCAGTTACACCGGGACAGGGGCCGACGAGCAGTACTTC. This encodes CASSYTGTGADEQYF.

The V gene is TRBV5-6, the J gene TRBJ2-5; D is undetermined. Trimming took 1 base from V and 1 from J, leaving 11 bases between them. Germline V lookup: CDR1 SGHDT, CDR2 YYEEEE. The CDR3 length is 15 residues. In DNA form, the CDR3 reads TGTGCCAGCAGCTTGATCACAGCCTTCCAAGAGACCCAGTACTTC. This sequence encodes CASSLITAFQETQYF.

The V and J genes are TRBV6-5 and TRBJ2-7; D remains unclear. The germline CDR1 and CDR2 sequences are MNHEY and SVGAGI. This CDR3 region has 13 residues. Trimming took 0 bases from V and 6 from J, leaving 9 bases between them. DNA of the CDR3: TGTGCCAGCAGTTACTCGAGAGTCACCGAGCAGTACTTC. This encodes CASSYSRVTEQYF.

The chain carries TRBV5-1 and TRBJ2-5, with 8 nucleotides matching TRBD2. Trimming cost V 3 bases and J 5 bases; bases outside gene matches: 3. Looked up from germline, CDR1 is SGHRS and CDR2 is YFSETQ. The CDR3 loop spans 13 amino acids. As DNA, the CDR3 is TGCGCCAGCAGCTCCCTAGCGGGTGAGACCCAGTACTTC. Its protein product is CASSSLAGETQYF.

This sequence joins TRBV6-2 or TRBV6-3 and TRBJ2-6; D unclear. CDR3 size: 15 residues. The ends were cut back, 2 bases at V and 0 bases at J, with 5 bases in the middle. Germline V gene lookup returns CDR1 MNHEY and CDR2 SVGEGT. The CDR3 loop is CASSYAFSGANVLTF. CDR3 DNA: TGTGCCAGCAGTTACGCGTTCTCTGGGGCCAACGTCCTGACTTTC.

The V call is TRBV5-6, the J call TRBJ1-3, with 7 bases matching TRBD1. The CDR3 runs 14 residues. J lost 4 bases, V lost 4 bases, and 5 bases had no gene match. The V gene's germline CDR1 is SGHDT and CDR2 YYEEEE. CDR3 sequence reads: CASSPDRVGNTIYF. The DNA of the CDR3 is TGTGCCAGCAGCCCAGACAGGGTCGGAAACACCATATATTTT. Full variable domain (remainder filled in from reference TRBV5-6 and TRBJ1-3): DAGVTQSPTHLIKTRGQQVTLRCSPKSGHDTVSWYQQALGQGPQFIFQYYEEEERQRGNFPDRFSGHQFPNYSSELNVNALLLGDSALYLCASSPDRVGNTIYFGEGSWLTVV.

This clone was seen a single time. The chain carries TRBV10-2 and TRBJ1-6; 7 bases are shared with TRBD1. V lost 10 bases to trimming and J lost 4 bases; unmatched junction nucleotides: 19. CDR3 length equals 18 residues. CDR1 is WSHSY, CDR2 SAAADI, per germline. CDR3 loop: CATQPKLQGRNYNSPLHF. Here the CDR3 DNA reads TGCGCCACCCAGCCCAAATTACAGGGGCGAAATTATAATTCACCCCTCCACTTT.

The chain combines TRBV18 with TRBJ2-1; 8 bases map to TRBD2. The CDR3 consists of 15 residues. Germline assignment: CDR1 KGHSH and CDR2 LQKENI. V was pared by 6 bases and J by 7 bases, with 11 bases of the junction left unmatched. CDR3 sequence reads: CASSPTSGSRNEQFF. CDR3 in DNA: TGTGCCAGCTCCCCGACCAGCGGGAGTCGAAATGAGCAGTTCTTC.

The sample holds a few counts of this clone. The DNA is omitted, as the CDR3 cannot be located on it reliably, and the CDR3 follows TCRdb's listing. The J gene is TRBJ1-2, the V gene TRBV4-3; the table's TRBD1 call for D was not verified on the DNA. Germline-derived CDR1 and CDR2 are LGHNA and YSLEER. The CDR3 spans 14 amino acids, including both terminal residues. CDR3 region: CASSQGWGQGAQTF.

This chain joins TRBV29-1 and TRBJ1-1; TRBD1 might be the D (6 bases). Trimming removed 7 bases from V and 5 bases from J, with 14 bases in between. Germline V CDR1 and CDR2: SQVTM, ANQGSEA. The CDR3 totals 12 residues. CDR3 coding DNA: TGCAGCGGCCAACAGGGAAGGACTGAAGCTTTCTTT. This gives the protein CSGQQGRTEAFF.

The gene calls are TRBV6-5 and TRBJ1-2, with TRBD1 matching over 9 bases. The CDR3 spans 15 residues. The trim removed 2 bases at V and 8 bases at J, leaving 9 bases unmatched. Looked up from germline, CDR1 is MNHEY and CDR2 is SVGAGI. The CDR3 loop is CASSYLQTGGIGYTF. CDR3 coding DNA: TGTGCCAGCAGTTACCTTCAAACAGGGGGCATCGGCTACACCTTC.

The chain couples TRBV5-1 to TRBJ1-6, with a tentative D call TRBD1 (6 bases). Between the trimmed V and J ends, which lost 0 bases and 10 bases, there was a span of 17 bases. CDR1 is SGHRS, CDR2 YFSETQ, per germline. The CDR3 totals 16 residues. The CDR3 here is CASSLDPSGVQSPLHF. CDR3 coding DNA: TGCGCCAGCAGCTTGGATCCCTCAGGGGTTCAGTCACCCCTCCACTTT.

The chain has TRBV11-2 and TRBJ1-6, with D possibly TRBD1 on 6 matching bases. CDR3 length: 16 amino acids. The germline CDR1 and CDR2 sequences are SGHAT and FQNNGV. Trimming took 0 bases from V and 9 from J, leaving 15 bases between them. CDR3 bases: TGTGCCAGCAGCTTAGATCTTCAGGGGAGAGGTTCACCCCTCCACTTT. Its translation: CASSLDLQGRGSPLHF.

CDR3 nucleotides: TGTGCCTGGACCTCGGAAGCGGGAGGGCCTTGGTCGTTCTTC. It yields the protein CAWTSEAGGPWSFF. The chain combines TRBV30 with TRBJ2-1; the match to TRBD2 covers 10 bases. The CDR3 runs 14 residues. CDR1 and CDR2 from the germline V gene are GTSNPN and SVGIG (reference sequence). V was pared by 4 bases and J by 15 bases, with 15 bases of the junction left unmatched. The full variable domain, its missing parts supplied by reference TRBV30 and TRBJ2-1, is SQTIHQWPATLVQPVGSPLSLECTVEGTSNPNLYWYRQAAGRGLQLLFYSVGIGQISSEVPQNLSASRPQDRQFILSSKKLLLSDSGFYLCAWTSEAGGPWSFFGPGTRLTVL.

This clone is a singleton in its sample. This chain links TRBV19 with TRBJ1-1; TRBD1 aligns across 11 bases. Germline assignment: CDR1 LNHDA and CDR2 SQIVND (reference sequence). The junction had 5 bases not matched to a gene; V was cut back by 3 bases and J by 5 bases. The length of the CDR3 is 15 residues. The chain's CDR3 is CASSIAGQGGTEAFF. The CDR3 DNA is TGTGCCAGTAGTATTGCGGGACAGGGGGGGACTGAAGCTTTCTTT.

The chain has TRBV11-3 and TRBJ2-1; TRBD2 might be the D (6 bases). V lost 0 bases, J lost 4 bases, and 7 bases lay in between. The V gene's germline CDR1 is SGHNT and CDR2 YENEEA. There are 14 residues in the CDR3. The CDR3 sequence: CASSLEEGYNEQFF. In DNA form, the CDR3 reads TGTGCCAGCAGCTTAGAGGAGGGGTACAATGAGCAGTTCTTC.

This clone was recorded a few times. J is TRBJ1-5 and V is TRBV19, with a weak D call TRBD1 (5 bases). The CDR3 length is 16 residues. The germline V and J ends were trimmed by 4 bases and 0 bases, with 13 bases remaining between them. CDR1 is LNHDA and CDR2 is SQIVND in the germline V gene (reference sequence). CDR3 nucleotides: TGTGCCAGTAGTACCTACAGGCCGACTAGCAATCAGCCCCAGCATTTT. Translated: CASSTYRPTSNQPQHF.

The chain employs TRBV7-2 and TRBJ1-2; 7 bases align to TRBD1. This CDR3 is 14 amino acids long. The germline V gene has CDR1 SGHTA and CDR2 FQGNSA. With 6 bases clipped from V and 8 bases from J, the junction kept 12 bases outside the gene matches. The CDR3 is CASRPGTVLPGYTF. DNA for the CDR3: TGTGCCAGCAGACCGGGGACAGTCCTCCCCGGCTACACCTTC.

The chain links TRBV5-1 to TRBJ1-5; tentative D call: TRBD1 (5 bases). Germline V gene lookup returns CDR1 SGHRS and CDR2 YFSETQ. Trimming removed 0 bases from V and 7 bases from J, with 11 bases in between. CDR3 length: 14 amino acids. This CDR3 reads CASSLDAGYQPQHF. As DNA, the CDR3 is TGCGCCAGCAGCTTGGATGCAGGGTACCAGCCCCAGCATTTT.

V usage is TRBV4-2 and J usage is TRBJ2-1; D perhaps matches TRBD2 (5 bases). V was shortened by 0 bases and J by 1 base, with 10 bases between the two germline ends. This CDR3 is 16 amino acids long. CDR1 is LGHNA and CDR2 is YNFKEQ in the germline V gene. The CDR3 DNA sequence: TGTGCCAGCAGCCAAGAAGTACGGGATTCCTACAATGAGCAGTTCTTC. Its protein product is CASSQEVRDSYNEQFF.

J is TRBJ1-1 and V is TRBV5-1, with 9 positions matching TRBD1. The CDR3 extends over 14 amino acids. Germline V gene lookup returns CDR1 SGHRS and CDR2 YFSETQ. Unmatched junction bases numbered 6, after V lost 4 bases and J lost 5 bases. The CDR3 spells CASSPTGGSTEAFF. CDR3 coding DNA: TGCGCCAGCAGCCCTACAGGGGGCTCGACTGAAGCTTTCTTT.

The chain carries TRBV30 and TRBJ1-2; the D gene is possibly TRBD1 (5 bases). The germline gives CDR1 GTSNPN, CDR2 SVGIG (reference sequence). Trimming stripped 8 bases from V and 4 bases from J, with 14 bases between. This CDR3 contains 12 residues. CDR3 DNA: TGTGCCGGTAGTCCCAGGGCCTATGGCTACACCTTC. This sequence encodes CAGSPRAYGYTF.

For the CDR3, the DNA is TGCGCCAGCAGCTCGGCCGACTACACAGATACGCAGTATTTT. Translated: CASSSADYTDTQYF. This chain uses TRBV5-1 with TRBJ2-3; possibly TRBD2 for D (5 bases). V gave up 3 bases and J gave up 2 bases, with 10 bases separating them. Germline V gene data show CDR1 as SGHRS and CDR2 as YFSETQ. There are 14 residues in the CDR3.